This T cell receptor beta chain comes out of a study of blood T cells in healthy people across ages. Total RNA extraction produced at least 5 micrograms (per sample) for the study. This clonotype has a single count. Its target is not known. Primed by a sample-barcoded 5' primer and a J-beta primer mix, a second PCR proceeded for 7 to 11 cycles. Each CDR3 protein is one row after TCRdb ran MiXCR on the 5' RACE reads. The sample shows some 1 million distinct CDR3 sequences, 40% to 50% of them seen only once. Study-wide results and caveats: Shifts in expanded clonotypes may have been confounded by donor CMV status, which was unknown.

The receptor's source is an older woman in good health. The sample was blood.

As DNA, the CDR3 is TGTGCCAGCAGCTCCAGTGCTCTCCCTACCTACAATGAGCAGTACTTC. This gives the protein CASSSSALPTYNEQYF. The rearrangement uses TRBV11-2 and TRBJ2-7, with unresolved D. Trimming pared 4 bases from V and 7 bases from J, leaving 23 bases between. This CDR3 is built from 16 residues. Germline assignment: CDR1 SGHAT and CDR2 FQNNGV.